This T cell receptor beta chain was observed in a study of regulatory T cells in long-lasting Graves disease. Overall study findings and caveats: There were preferences for TRBV28, TRBJ1-2 and TRBJ2-5 in persistent disease.

As for time point: newly diagnosed GD, antithyroid drugs for less than 3 months. Researchers made the TCR library from RNA that was extracted from PBMCs. The CDR3 covers 14 residues. Germline V lookup: CDR1 MDHEN, CDR2 SYDVKM. The V and J ends lost 2 bases and 0 bases respectively, with 5 bases between them. Sequencing libraries for TCR beta were prepared with iRepertoire HTBI primers and Arm-PCR of CDR3 regions. Each CDR3 protein is one row after TCRdb ran MiXCR on the multiplex PCR reads. The sample contains around 400,000 distinct CDR3 sequences, around 16% of which appear only once. Remarks on this clonotype: Antigen: not known.

The chain is built from TRBV28 and TRBJ1-5, with D unclear. Sequencing was performed on peripheral blood mononuclear cells (PBMCs), taken at new diagnosis, from a patient treated with antithyroid drugs. This receptor was identified in a female donor with Graves disease. The CDR3 spells CASSLIYSNQPQHF. The DNA of the CDR3 is TGTGCCAGCAGTTTAATCTATAGCAATCAGCCCCAGCATTTT.